This T cell receptor (beta chain) stems from a study of cytomegalovirus exposure and HLA in healthy donors. The study, taken as a whole, reports: The sole available immune exposure information was CMV serostatus.

In the case of this clone: Antigen unknown.

This CDR3 comprises 15 residues. The V and J ends lost 6 bases and 0 bases respectively, with 12 bases between them. Looked up from germline, CDR1 is MNHEY and CDR2 is SVGAGI. Use of 60 Vbeta and 13 Jbeta primers characterized the PCR. Sequenced by immunoSEQ multiplex PCR; TCRdb stores in-frame clones only, minus some. The table shows tens of thousands of clones, with 76% occurring only once. The TCR originated in a male donor in good health and CMV-seronegative. This chain links TRBV6-5 with TRBJ1-3, with D maybe TRBD1 (6 bases). What was sequenced was PBMCs. The DNA for the CDR3 is TGTGCCAGCAGGGAAACAGGGAGCTCTGGAAACACCATATATTTT. It yields the protein CASRETGSSGNTIYF.